This T cell receptor (beta chain) was sequenced for a study of blood T cell repertoires in COVID-19. Study-level background: The United States, Italy and Spain supplied acute and convalescent COVID-19 samples. From T cells, B-cell-depleted T cells, or PBMCs came the material, which was cDNA or gDNA.

The assay was immunoSEQ multiplex PCR, and TCRdb's table has in-frame clones only and misses some. There are some 120,000 clones in the sample; about 85% occur only once, and 25% to 30% lies in the top ten. The germline gives CDR1 MNHNY, CDR2 SVGAGI (reference sequence). This CDR3 has 15 amino acids. With 3 bases removed from V and 2 bases from J, the gap between germline ends came to 14 bases. This chain links TRBV6-6 with TRBJ2-7; D is undetermined. The clonotype was recovered from a woman of 80 years or more with acute or convalescent COVID-19. Sample: peripheral blood. CDR3 nucleotide sequence: TGTGCCAGCAGTTATGAGTTTCTAAAAGCCTACGAGCAGTACTTC. Translating it yields CASSYEFLKAYEQYF.